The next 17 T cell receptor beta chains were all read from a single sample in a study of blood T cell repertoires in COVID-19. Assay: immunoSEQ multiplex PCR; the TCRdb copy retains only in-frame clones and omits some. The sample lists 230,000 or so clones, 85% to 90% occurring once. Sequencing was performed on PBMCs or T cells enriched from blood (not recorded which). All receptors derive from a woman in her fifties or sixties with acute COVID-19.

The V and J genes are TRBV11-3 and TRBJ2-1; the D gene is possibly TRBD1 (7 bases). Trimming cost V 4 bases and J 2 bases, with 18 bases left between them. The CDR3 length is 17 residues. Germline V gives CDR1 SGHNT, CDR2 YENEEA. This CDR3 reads CASSYQYRGGTYNEQFF. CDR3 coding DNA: TGTGCCAGCAGCTATCAATACAGGGGAGGTACCTACAATGAGCAGTTCTTC.

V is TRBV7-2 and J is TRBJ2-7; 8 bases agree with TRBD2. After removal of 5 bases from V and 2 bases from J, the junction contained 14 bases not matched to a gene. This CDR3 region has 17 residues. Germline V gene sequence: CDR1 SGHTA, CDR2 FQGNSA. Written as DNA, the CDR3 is TGTGCCAGCAGCGCGGGGGCGGGAGGCGGGCCTCCCTACGAGCAGTACTTC. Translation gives CASSAGAGGGPPYEQYF.

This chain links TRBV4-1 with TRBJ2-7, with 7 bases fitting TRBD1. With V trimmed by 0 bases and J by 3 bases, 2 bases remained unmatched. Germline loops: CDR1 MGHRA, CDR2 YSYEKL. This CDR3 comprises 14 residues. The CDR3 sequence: CASSQDQGDYEQYF. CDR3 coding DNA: TGCGCCAGCAGCCAAGATCAGGGGGACTACGAGCAGTACTTC.

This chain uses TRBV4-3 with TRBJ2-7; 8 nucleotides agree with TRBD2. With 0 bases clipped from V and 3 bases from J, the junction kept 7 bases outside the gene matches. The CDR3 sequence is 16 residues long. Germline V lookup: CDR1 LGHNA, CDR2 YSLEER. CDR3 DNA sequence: TGCGCCAGCAGCCAAGAATTTAGCGGGGCAGACTACGAGCAGTACTTC. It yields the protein CASSQEFSGADYEQYF.

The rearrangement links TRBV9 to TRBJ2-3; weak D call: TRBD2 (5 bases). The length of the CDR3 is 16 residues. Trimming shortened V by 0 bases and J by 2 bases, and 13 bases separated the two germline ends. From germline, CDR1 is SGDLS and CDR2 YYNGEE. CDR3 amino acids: CASSVGTSDYTDTQYF. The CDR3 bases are TGTGCCAGCAGCGTAGGGACTTCTGATTACACAGATACGCAGTATTTT.

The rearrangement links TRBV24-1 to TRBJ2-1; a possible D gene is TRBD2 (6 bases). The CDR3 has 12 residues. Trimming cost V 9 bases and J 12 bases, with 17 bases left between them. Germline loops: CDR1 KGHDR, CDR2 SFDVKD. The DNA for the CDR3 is TGTGCCACCGGGGCAGGCTCTAGCGTGCAGTTCTTC. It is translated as CATGAGSSVQFF.

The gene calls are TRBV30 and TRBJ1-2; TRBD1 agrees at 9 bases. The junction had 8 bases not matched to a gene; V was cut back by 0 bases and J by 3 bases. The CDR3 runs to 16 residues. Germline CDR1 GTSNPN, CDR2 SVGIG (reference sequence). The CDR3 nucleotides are TGTGCCTGGAGTGTAAAAGGCGGACAGGGGTACTATGGCTACACCTTC. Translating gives CAWSVKGGQGYYGYTF. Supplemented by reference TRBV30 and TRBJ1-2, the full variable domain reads SQTIHQWPATLVQPVGSPLSLECTVEGTSNPNLYWYRQAAGRGLQLLFYSVGIGQISSEVPQNLSASRPQDRQFILSSKKLLLSDSGFYLCAWSVKGGQGYYGYTFGSGTRLTVV.

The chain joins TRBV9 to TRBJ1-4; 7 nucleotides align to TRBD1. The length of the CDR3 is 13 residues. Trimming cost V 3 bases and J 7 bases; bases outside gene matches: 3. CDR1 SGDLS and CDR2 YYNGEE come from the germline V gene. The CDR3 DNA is TGTGCCAGCAGCGACGGGACAGTTGAAAAACTGTTTTTT. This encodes CASSDGTVEKLFF.

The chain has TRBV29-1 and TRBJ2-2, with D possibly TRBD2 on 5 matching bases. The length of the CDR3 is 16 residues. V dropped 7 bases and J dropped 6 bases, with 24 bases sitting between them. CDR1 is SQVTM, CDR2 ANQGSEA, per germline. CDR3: CSARLPSNAMAGELFF. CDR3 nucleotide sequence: TGCAGCGCCCGACTACCTTCAAATGCGATGGCCGGGGAGCTGTTTTTT.

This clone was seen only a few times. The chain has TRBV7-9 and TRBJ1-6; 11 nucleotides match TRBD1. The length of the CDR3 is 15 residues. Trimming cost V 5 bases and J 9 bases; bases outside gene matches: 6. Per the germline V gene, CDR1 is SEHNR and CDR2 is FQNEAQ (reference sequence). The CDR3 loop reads CASSPSGTGGSPLHF. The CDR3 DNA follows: TGTGCCAGCAGCCCCTCCGGGACAGGGGGTTCACCCCTCCACTTT.

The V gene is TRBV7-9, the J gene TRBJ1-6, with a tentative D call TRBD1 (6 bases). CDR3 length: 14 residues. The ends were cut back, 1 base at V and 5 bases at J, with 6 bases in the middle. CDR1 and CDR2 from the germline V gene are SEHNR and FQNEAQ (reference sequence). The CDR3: CASSLGQDNSPLHF. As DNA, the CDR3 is TGTGCCAGCAGCTTAGGACAGGATAATTCACCCCTCCACTTT.

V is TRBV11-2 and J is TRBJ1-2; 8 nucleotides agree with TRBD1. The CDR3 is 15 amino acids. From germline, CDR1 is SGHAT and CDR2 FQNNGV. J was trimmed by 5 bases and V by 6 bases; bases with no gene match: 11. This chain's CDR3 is CASSHQGARRYGYTF. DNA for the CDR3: TGTGCCAGCAGTCATCAGGGGGCGAGGAGGTATGGCTACACCTTC.

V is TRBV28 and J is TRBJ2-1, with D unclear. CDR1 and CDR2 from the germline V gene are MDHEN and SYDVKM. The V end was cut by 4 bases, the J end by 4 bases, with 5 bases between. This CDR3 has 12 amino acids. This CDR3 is CASSSRYNEQFF. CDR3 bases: TGTGCCAGCAGTTCCAGGTACAATGAGCAGTTCTTC. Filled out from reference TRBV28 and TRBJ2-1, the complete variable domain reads DVKVTQSSRYLVKRTGEKVFLECVQDMDHENMFWYRQDPGLGLRLIYFSYDVKMKEKGDIPEGYSVSREKKERFSLILESASTNQTSMYLCASSSRYNEQFFGPGTRLTVL.

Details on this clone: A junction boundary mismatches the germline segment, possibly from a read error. In DNA form, the CDR3 reads TGTGCTAGCAGCTTAGGGACTAGCGGGAGCGTCTCCACAGATACGCAGTATTTT. This codes for CASSLGTSGSVSTDTQYF. V and J are TRBV7-7 and TRBJ2-3; the match to TRBD2 covers 14 bases. The CDR3 length is 18 residues. Looked up from germline, CDR1 is SSHAT and CDR2 is FNYEAQ (reference sequence).

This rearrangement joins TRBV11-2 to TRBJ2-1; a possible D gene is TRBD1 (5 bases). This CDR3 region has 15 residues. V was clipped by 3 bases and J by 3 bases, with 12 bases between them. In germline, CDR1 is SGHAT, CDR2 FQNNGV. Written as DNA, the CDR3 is TGTGCCAGCAGCTTGCAGGGTACCCTCTACAATGAGCAGTTCTTC. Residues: CASSLQGTLYNEQFF.

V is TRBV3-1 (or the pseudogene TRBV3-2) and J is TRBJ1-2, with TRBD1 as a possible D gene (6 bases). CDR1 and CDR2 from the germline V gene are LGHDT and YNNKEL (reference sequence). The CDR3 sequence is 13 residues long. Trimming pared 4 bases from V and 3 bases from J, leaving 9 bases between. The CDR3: CASSPGQYYGYTF. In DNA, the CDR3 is TGTGCCAGCAGCCCAGGACAGTACTATGGCTACACCTTC.

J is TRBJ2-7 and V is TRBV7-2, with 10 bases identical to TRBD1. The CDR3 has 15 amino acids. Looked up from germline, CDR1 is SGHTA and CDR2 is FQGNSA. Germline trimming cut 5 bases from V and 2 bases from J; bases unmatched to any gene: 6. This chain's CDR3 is CASSIRDRGAYEQYF. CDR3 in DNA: TGTGCCAGCAGCATAAGGGACAGGGGAGCCTACGAGCAGTACTTC.